This T cell receptor beta chain came from a study of OX40 agonist ivuxolimab in advanced cancers. For the study at large: Among those enrolled, mean age was 60 years (range about 23 to 79) and over 70% were male.

CDR1 is LNHNV, CDR2 YYDKDF, per germline (reference sequence). V gave up 8 bases and J gave up 0 bases, with 14 bases separating them. The CDR3 contains 15 residues. Generated by immunoSEQ multiplex PCR, the TCRdb table keeps only in-frame clones and is missing some. Of over 55,000 clones listed, approximately 80% are singletons. This clonotype was sampled from an adult with an advanced solid tumor such as melanoma, head and neck, liver or kidney cancer. The genes are TRBV15 and TRBJ1-5, with D possibly TRBD1 on 5 matching bases. Sequencing used CD4+ or CD8+ T cells sorted from blood, obtained in a trial of the OX40 agonist ivuxolimab. The CDR3 DNA sequence: TGTGCCACCGCCCCCGGCGGGGGTAGCAATCAGCCCCAGCATTTT. It encodes CATAPGGGSNQPQHF.